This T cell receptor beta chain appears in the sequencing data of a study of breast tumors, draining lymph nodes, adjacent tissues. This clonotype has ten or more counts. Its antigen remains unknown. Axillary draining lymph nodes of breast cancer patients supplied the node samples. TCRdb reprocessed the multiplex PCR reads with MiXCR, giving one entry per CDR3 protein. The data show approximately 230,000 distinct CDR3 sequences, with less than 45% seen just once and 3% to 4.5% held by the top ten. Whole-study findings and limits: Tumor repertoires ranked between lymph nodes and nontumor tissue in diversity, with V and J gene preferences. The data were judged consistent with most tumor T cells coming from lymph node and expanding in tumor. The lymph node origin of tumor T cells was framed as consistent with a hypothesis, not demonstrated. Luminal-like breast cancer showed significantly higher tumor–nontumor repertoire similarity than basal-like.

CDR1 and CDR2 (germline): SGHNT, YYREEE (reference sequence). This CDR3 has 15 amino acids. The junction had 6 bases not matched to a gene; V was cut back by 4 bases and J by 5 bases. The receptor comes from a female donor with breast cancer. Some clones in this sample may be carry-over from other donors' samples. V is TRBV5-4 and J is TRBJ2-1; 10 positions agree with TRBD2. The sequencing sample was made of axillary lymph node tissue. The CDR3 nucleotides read TGTGCCAGCAGCAAGGGACTAGCGATCGACAATGAGCAGTTCTTC. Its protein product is CASSKGLAIDNEQFF. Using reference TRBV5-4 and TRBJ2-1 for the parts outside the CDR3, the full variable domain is ETGVTQSPTHLIKTRGQQVTLRCSSQSGHNTVSWYQQALGQGPQFIFQYYREEENGRGNFPPRFSGLQFPNYSSELNVNALELDDSALYLCASSKGLAIDNEQFFGPGTRLTVL.